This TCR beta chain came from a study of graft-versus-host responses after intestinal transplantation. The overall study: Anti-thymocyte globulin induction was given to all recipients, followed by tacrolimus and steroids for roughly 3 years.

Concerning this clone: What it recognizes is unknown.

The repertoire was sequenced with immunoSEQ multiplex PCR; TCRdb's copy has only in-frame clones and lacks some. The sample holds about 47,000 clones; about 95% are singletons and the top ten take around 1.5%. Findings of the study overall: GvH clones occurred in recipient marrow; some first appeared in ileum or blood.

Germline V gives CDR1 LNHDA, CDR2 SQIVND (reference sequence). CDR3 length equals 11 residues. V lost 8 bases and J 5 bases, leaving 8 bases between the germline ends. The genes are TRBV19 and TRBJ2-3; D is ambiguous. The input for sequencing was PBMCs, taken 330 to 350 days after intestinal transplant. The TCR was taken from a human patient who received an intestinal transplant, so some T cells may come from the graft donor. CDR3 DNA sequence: TGTGCCAGTCTCATAGGAGATACGCAGTATTTT. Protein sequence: CASLIGDTQYF.